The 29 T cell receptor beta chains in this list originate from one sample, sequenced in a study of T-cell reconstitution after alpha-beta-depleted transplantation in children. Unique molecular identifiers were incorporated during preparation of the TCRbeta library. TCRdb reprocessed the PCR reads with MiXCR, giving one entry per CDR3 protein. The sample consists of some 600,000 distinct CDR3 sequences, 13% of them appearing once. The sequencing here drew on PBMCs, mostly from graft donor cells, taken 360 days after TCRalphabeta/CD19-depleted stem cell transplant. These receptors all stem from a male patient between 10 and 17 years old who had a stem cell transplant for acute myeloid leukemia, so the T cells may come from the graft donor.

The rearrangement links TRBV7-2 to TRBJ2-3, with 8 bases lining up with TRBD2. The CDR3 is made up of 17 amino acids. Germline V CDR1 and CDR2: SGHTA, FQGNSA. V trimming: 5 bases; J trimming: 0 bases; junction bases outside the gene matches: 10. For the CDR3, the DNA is TGTGCCAGCAGCGCCTGGCCTAGCGGGCGGAGCACAGATACGCAGTATTTT. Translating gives CASSAWPSGRSTDTQYF.

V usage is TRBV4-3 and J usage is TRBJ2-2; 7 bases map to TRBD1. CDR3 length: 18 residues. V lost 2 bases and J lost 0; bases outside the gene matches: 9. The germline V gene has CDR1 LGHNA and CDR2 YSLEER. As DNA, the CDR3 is TGCGCCAGCAGCCAAAACCCCCCGACAGGGACGAACACCGGGGAGCTGTTTTTT. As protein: CASSQNPPTGTNTGELFF.

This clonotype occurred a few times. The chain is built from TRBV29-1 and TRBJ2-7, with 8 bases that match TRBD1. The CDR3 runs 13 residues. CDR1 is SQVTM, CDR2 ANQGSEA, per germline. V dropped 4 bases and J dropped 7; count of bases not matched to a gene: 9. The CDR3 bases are TGCAGCGTTGTCGTACAGGGGGTAGGTGAGCAGTACTTC. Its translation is CSVVVQGVGEQYF.

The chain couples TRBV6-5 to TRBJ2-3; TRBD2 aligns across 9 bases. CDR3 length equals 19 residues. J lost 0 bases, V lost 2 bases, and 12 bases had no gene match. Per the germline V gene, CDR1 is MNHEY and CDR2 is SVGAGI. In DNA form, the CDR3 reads TGTGCCAGCAGTTACCGTGGAGTAGCGGGAGCAAGTAGCACAGATACGCAGTATTTT. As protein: CASSYRGVAGASSTDTQYF.

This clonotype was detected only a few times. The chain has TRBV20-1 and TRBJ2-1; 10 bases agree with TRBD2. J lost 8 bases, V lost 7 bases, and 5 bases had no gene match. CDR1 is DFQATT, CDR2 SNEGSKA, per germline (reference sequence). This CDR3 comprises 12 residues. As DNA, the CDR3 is TGCAGTGGACTAGCGGGTATTCATGAGCAGTTCTTC. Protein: CSGLAGIHEQFF.

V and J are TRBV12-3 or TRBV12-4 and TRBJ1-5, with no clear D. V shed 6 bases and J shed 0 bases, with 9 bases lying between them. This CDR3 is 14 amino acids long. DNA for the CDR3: TGTGCCAGCAGGATAGGACTTAGCAATCAGCCCCAGCATTTT. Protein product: CASRIGLSNQPQHF.

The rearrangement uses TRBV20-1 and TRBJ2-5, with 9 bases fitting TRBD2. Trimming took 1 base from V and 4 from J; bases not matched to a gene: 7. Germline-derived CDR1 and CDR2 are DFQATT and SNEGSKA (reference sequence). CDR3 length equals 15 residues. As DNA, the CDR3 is TGCAGTGCTAGAGGGCGCGGGAGGGCCGTAGAGACCCAGTACTTC. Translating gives CSARGRGRAVETQYF.

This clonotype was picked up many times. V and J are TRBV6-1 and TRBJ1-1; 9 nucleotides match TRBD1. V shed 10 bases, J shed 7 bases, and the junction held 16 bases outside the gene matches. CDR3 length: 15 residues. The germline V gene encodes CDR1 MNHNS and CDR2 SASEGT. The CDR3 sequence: CATRQGVARGDEAFF. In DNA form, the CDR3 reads TGTGCCACTCGACAGGGGGTTGCCCGAGGTGATGAAGCTTTCTTT.

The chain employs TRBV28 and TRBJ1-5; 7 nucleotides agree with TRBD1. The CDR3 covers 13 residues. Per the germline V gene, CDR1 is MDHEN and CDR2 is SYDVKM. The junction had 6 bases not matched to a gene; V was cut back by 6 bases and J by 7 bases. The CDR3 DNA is TGTGCCAGCAGCTCCGGGACAGCCCAGCCCCAGCATTTT. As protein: CASSSGTAQPQHF.

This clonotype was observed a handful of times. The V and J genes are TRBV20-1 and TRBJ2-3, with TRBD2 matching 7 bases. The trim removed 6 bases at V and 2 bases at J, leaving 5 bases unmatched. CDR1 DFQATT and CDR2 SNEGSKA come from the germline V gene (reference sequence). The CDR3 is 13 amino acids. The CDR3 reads CSATRGNTDTQYF. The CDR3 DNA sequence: TGCAGTGCGACGCGGGGGAACACAGATACGCAGTATTTT.

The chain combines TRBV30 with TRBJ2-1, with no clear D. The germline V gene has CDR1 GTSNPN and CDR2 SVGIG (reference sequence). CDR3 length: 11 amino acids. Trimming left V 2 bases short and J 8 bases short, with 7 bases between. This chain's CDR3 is CAWSTVDEQFF. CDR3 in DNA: TGTGCCTGGAGTACGGTTGATGAGCAGTTCTTC.

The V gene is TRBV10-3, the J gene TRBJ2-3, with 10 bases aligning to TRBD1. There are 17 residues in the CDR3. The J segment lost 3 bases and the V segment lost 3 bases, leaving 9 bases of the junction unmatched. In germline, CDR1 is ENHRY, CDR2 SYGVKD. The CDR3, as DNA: TGTGCCATCAGTGATCCCCCGGACAGGGGGAAAACAGATACGCAGTATTTT. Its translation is CAISDPPDRGKTDTQYF.

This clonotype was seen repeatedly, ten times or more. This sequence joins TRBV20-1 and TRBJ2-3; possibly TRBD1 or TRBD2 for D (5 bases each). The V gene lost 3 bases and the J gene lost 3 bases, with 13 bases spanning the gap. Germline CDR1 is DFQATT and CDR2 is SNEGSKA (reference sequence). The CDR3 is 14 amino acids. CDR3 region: CSASGGVGTDTQYF. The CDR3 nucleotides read TGCAGTGCTAGTGGGGGAGTCGGGACAGATACGCAGTATTTT.

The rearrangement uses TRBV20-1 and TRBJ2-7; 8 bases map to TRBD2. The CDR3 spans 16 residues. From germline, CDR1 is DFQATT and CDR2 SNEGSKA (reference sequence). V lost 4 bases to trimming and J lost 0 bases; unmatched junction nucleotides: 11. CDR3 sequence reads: CSAIRGGRASSYEQYF. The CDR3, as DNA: TGCAGTGCTATACGGGGGGGTCGGGCTAGCTCCTACGAGCAGTACTTC.

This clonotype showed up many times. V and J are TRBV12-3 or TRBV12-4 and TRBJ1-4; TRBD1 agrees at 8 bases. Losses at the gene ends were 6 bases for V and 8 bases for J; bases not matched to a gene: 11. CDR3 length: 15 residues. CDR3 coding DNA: TGTGCCAGCAGCTCCGGGACAGGCAACATAGAAAAACTGTTTTTT. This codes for CASSSGTGNIEKLFF.

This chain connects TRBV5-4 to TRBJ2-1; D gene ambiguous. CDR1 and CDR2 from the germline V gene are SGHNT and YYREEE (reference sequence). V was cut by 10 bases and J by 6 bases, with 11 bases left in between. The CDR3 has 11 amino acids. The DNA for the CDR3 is TGTGCCCACCTTTCGGGCAATGAGCAGTTCTTC. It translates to CAHLSGNEQFF.

For the CDR3, the DNA is TGTGCCAGCAGTAGGGAACAGGGGCTCCAAGAGACCCAGTACTTC. It is translated as CASSREQGLQETQYF. The gene calls are TRBV12-3 or TRBV12-4 and TRBJ2-5; TRBD1 agrees at 7 bases. This CDR3 spans 15 amino acids. After removal of 5 bases from V and 1 base from J, the junction contained 7 bases not matched to a gene.

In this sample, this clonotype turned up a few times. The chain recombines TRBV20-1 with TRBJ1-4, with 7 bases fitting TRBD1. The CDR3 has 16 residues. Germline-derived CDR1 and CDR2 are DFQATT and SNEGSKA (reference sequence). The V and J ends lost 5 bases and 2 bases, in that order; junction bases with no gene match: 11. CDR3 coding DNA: TGCAGTGCTTCCTATTGGACAGGTTTGACTAATGAAAAACTGTTTTTT. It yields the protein CSASYWTGLTNEKLFF.

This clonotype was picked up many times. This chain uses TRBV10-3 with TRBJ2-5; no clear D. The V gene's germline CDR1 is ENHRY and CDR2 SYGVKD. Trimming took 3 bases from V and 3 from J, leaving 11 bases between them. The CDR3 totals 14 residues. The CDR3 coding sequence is TGTGCCATCAGTGACTTAAGGTCGAAAGAGACCCAGTACTTC. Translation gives CAISDLRSKETQYF.

In nucleotides, the CDR3 is TGTGCCAGCAGCCAGGGGGGAACAGGGGGCCTTAGTCAGCCCCAGCATTTT. Translating gives CASSQGGTGGLSQPQHF. V usage is TRBV28 and J usage is TRBJ1-5, with TRBD1 matching over 9 bases. The CDR3 is 17 residues long. V lost 6 bases and J lost 6; bases outside the gene matches: 15. Germline V gives CDR1 MDHEN, CDR2 SYDVKM. Full variable domain (outside the CDR3, taken from reference TRBV28 and TRBJ1-5): DVKVTQSSRYLVKRTGEKVFLECVQDMDHENMFWYRQDPGLGLRLIYFSYDVKMKEKGDIPEGYSVSREKKERFSLILESASTNQTSMYLCASSQGGTGGLSQPQHFGDGTRLSIL.

CDR3 sequence (DNA): TGTGCCAGCAGTCCCCCAAGGGTAGCGGCAGATACGCAGTATTTT. It translates to CASSPPRVAADTQYF. The chain has TRBV28 and TRBJ2-3, with D tentatively TRBD2 (6 bases). Trimming shortened V by 5 bases and J by 4 bases, and 16 bases separated the two germline ends. The CDR3 runs 15 residues. The germline V gene encodes CDR1 MDHEN and CDR2 SYDVKM.

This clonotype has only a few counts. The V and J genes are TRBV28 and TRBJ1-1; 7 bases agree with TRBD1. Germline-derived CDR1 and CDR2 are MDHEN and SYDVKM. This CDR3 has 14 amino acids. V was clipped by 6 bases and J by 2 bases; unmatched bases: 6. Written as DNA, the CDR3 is TGTGCCAGCAGGTGGAGGGGGCGCAACACTGAAGCTTTCTTT. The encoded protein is CASRWRGRNTEAFF. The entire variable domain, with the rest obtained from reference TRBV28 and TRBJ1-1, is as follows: DVKVTQSSRYLVKRTGEKVFLECVQDMDHENMFWYRQDPGLGLRLIYFSYDVKMKEKGDIPEGYSVSREKKERFSLILESASTNQTSMYLCASRWRGRNTEAFFGQGTRLTVV.

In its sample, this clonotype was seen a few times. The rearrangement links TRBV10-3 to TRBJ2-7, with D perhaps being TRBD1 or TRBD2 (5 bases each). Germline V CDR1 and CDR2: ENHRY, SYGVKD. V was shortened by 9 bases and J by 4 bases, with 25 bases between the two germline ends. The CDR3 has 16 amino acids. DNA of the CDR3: TGTGCCATAGGGGACCCTAACAGTAAAATCTGGTACGAGCAGTACTTC. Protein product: CAIGDPNSKIWYEQYF.

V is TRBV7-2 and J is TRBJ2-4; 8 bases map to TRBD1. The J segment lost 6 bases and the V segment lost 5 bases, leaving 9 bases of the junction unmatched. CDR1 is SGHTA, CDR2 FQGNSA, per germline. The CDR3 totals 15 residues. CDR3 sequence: CASSRWTGMGNIQYF. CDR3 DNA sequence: TGTGCCAGCAGCCGATGGACAGGGATGGGAAACATTCAGTACTTC. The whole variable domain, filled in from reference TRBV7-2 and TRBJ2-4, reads GAGVSQSPSNKVTEKGKDVELRCDPISGHTALYWYRQSLGQGLEFLIYFQGNSAPDKSGLPSDRFSAERTGGSVSTLTIQRTQQEDSAVYLCASSRWTGMGNIQYFGAGTRLSVL.

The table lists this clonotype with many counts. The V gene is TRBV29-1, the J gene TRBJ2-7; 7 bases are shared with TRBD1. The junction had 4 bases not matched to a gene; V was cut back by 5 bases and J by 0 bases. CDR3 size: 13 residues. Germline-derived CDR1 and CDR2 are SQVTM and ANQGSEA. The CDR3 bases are TGCAGCGTTTGGCAGGGGGTCTCCTACGAGCAGTACTTC. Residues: CSVWQGVSYEQYF.

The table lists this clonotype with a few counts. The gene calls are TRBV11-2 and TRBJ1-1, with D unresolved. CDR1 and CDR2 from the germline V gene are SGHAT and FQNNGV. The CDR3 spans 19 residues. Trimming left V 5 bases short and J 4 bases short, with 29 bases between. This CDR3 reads CASSNSRKRTYEMGTEAFF. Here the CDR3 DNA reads TGTGCCAGCAGCAATTCACGCAAGAGGACGTACGAGATGGGCACTGAAGCTTTCTTT.

CDR3 DNA: TGCAGTGCTAGAGACCACACCTTAACAGTTTACGAGCAGTACTTC. Protein: CSARDHTLTVYEQYF. This chain uses TRBV20-1 with TRBJ2-7, with D unresolved. V lost 0 bases to trimming and J lost 4 bases, with 16 bases between them. Per the germline V gene, CDR1 is DFQATT and CDR2 is SNEGSKA (reference sequence). CDR3 length: 15 residues.

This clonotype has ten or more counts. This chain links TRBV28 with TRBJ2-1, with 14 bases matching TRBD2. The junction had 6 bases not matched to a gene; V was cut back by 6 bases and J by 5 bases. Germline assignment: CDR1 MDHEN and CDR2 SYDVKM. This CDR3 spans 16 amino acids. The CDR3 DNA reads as TGTGCCAGCAGGGCGGGACTAGCGGGAGCCAACAATGAGCAGTTCTTC. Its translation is CASRAGLAGANNEQFF.

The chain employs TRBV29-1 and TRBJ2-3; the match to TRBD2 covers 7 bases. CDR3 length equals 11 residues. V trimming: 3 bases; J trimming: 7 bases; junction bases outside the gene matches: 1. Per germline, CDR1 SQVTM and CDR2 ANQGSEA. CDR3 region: CSVEREYTQYF. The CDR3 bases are TGCAGCGTTGAGCGGGAGTATACGCAGTATTTT.